Following are 23 T cell receptor beta chains from one sample sequenced in a study. TCRdb re-analysed the 5' RACE reads in MiXCR, keeping a single row per CDR3 protein. Seen here are 25,000 to 40,000 distinct CDR3 sequences, around 22% observed once, and the top ten hold roughly 4%. What was sequenced was memory CD4+ T cells sorted from blood. The subset: memory CD4+ T cells, CD4+CD45RO+CD25-. The receptors were sampled from a female donor with breast cancer.

This clonotype was observed many times. This chain links TRBV28 with TRBJ1-1; TRBD1 might be the D (5 bases). In germline, CDR1 is MDHEN, CDR2 SYDVKM. This CDR3 comprises 15 residues. Trimming left V 5 bases short and J 1 base short, with 14 bases between. The CDR3 loop is CASSPDPQENTEAFF. CDR3 DNA: TGTGCCAGCAGTCCAGACCCACAGGAGAACACTGAAGCTTTCTTT.

The rearrangement uses TRBV20-1 and TRBJ2-7, with D tentatively TRBD2 (6 bases). The ends were cut back, 5 bases at V and 3 bases at J, with 11 bases in the middle. The CDR3 extends over 12 amino acids. Germline V gives CDR1 DFQATT, CDR2 SNEGSKA (reference sequence). The chain's CDR3 is CSALGRNYEQYF. In nucleotides, the CDR3 is TGCAGTGCTCTCGGGAGAAACTACGAGCAGTACTTC.

This clonotype was recorded a few times. The rearrangement uses TRBV10-3 and TRBJ2-3; no reliable D call. This CDR3 has 13 residues. Germline loops: CDR1 ENHRY, CDR2 SYGVKD. The V end lost 10 bases, the J end lost 1 base, and 12 bases lay between the germline ends. The CDR3, as DNA: TGTGCCACCCAAAGGGCCCGCACAGATACGCAGTATTTT. It encodes CATQRARTDTQYF.

The V call is TRBV7-9, the J call TRBJ2-7; 9 bases agree with TRBD1. Germline V lookup: CDR1 SEHNR, CDR2 FQNEAQ (reference sequence). This CDR3 contains 17 residues. The V gene end was trimmed by 1 base and the J gene end by 1 base; junction bases not matched to a gene: 8. This CDR3 reads CASSLDWTGVYSYEQYF. Here the CDR3 DNA reads TGTGCCAGCAGCTTAGACTGGACAGGGGTATATTCCTACGAGCAGTACTTC. The whole variable domain, filled in from reference TRBV7-9 and TRBJ2-7, reads DTGVSQNPRHKITKRGQNVTFRCDPISEHNRLYWYRQTLGQGPEFLTYFQNEAQLEKSRLLSDRFSAERPKGSFSTLEIQRTEQGDSAMYLCASSLDWTGVYSYEQYFGPGTRLTVT.

This clonotype was detected ten times or more. V and J are TRBV5-5 and TRBJ1-5; D unclear. The CDR3 is made up of 14 amino acids. The V gene's germline CDR1 is SGHKS and CDR2 YYEKEE (reference sequence). With 3 bases removed from V and 0 bases from J, the gap between germline ends came to 7 bases. The CDR3 DNA follows: TGTGCCAGCAGCTCGTTAGATAGCAATCAGCCCCAGCATTTT. Amino acid sequence: CASSSLDSNQPQHF.

The chain employs TRBV6-5 and TRBJ1-4; TRBD1 matches at 7 bases. V lost 6 bases and J lost 6; bases outside the gene matches: 7. CDR1 and CDR2 (germline): MNHEY, SVGAGI. The CDR3 loop spans 14 amino acids. The CDR3 sequence is CASSRQGSDEKLFF. The CDR3 DNA is TGTGCCAGCAGCAGACAGGGCTCCGATGAAAAACTGTTTTTT.

This clonotype is classed as medium-sized. V gene TRBV27 combines with J gene TRBJ2-5; D possibly uses TRBD1 or TRBD2 (5 bases each). Germline V gene lookup returns CDR1 MNHEY and CDR2 SMNVEV (reference sequence). CDR3 size: 17 residues. Trimming stripped 4 bases from V and 4 bases from J, with 22 bases between. CDR3 in DNA: TGTGCCAGCAGTTCCGTTGCGGGCCCTGGACACAGAGAGACCCAGTACTTC. This sequence encodes CASSSVAGPGHRETQYF.

The chain has TRBV6-1 and TRBJ1-1; D might be TRBD1 (5 bases). V shed 8 bases and J shed 0 bases, with 13 bases lying between them. The V gene's germline CDR1 is MNHNS and CDR2 SASEGT. The length of the CDR3 is 14 residues. The CDR3 DNA follows: TGTGCCAGCGGGCCAGGGTGGGTGAACACTGAAGCTTTCTTT. This codes for CASGPGWVNTEAFF.

The rearrangement uses TRBV6-5 and TRBJ2-7; D unresolved. CDR3 length equals 13 residues. With 6 bases removed from V and 5 bases from J, the gap between germline ends came to 14 bases. Germline values: CDR1 MNHEY, CDR2 SVGAGI. This CDR3 is CASSLDEGHEQYF. CDR3 in DNA: TGTGCCAGCAGCCTGGATGAAGGCCACGAGCAGTACTTC.

This clonotype occurred a few times. The chain carries TRBV20-1 and TRBJ2-1; 9 bases align to TRBD2. The CDR3 spans 15 residues. The V segment lost 5 bases and the J segment 4 bases; nucleotides outside the gene matches: 9. The germline gives CDR1 DFQATT, CDR2 SNEGSKA (reference sequence). The CDR3 region has the DNA TGCAGTGCTCCCGACCTAGCGGGGTTTTACAATGAGCAGTTCTTC. As protein: CSAPDLAGFYNEQFF.

This chain joins TRBV9 and TRBJ2-7, with D perhaps assigned TRBD1 or TRBD2 (6 bases each). Germline CDR1 reads SGDLS; CDR2 reads YYNGEE. Trimming took 0 bases from V and 2 from J, leaving 9 bases between them. The CDR3 extends over 14 amino acids. The CDR3 sequence: CASSVGGAAYEQYF. CDR3 sequence (DNA): TGTGCCAGCAGCGTAGGGGGGGCCGCCTACGAGCAGTACTTC.

The chain employs TRBV6-2 or TRBV6-3 and TRBJ1-6; TRBD1 aligns across 7 bases. CDR3 length equals 16 residues. V shed 6 bases, J shed 7 bases, and the junction held 12 bases outside the gene matches. Per the germline V gene, CDR1 is MNHEY and CDR2 is SVGEGT. The CDR3 region is CASRSYPGTENSPLHF. CDR3 sequence (DNA): TGTGCCAGCAGATCCTACCCCGGGACAGAGAATTCACCCCTCCACTTT.

This clonotype has a handful of counts. This chain uses TRBV25-1 with TRBJ2-1; 7 bases are a match to TRBD1. The CDR3 covers 13 residues. Trimming took 4 bases from V and 7 from J; bases not matched to a gene: 4. Germline CDR1 and CDR2: MGHDK and SYGVNS. The CDR3 spells CASSGQGVNEQFF. DNA of the CDR3: TGTGCCAGCAGTGGACAGGGCGTAAATGAGCAGTTCTTC.

The V call is TRBV3-1, the J call TRBJ1-5, with D tentatively TRBD1 (5 bases). Trimming stripped 4 bases from V and 4 bases from J, with 11 bases between. The germline CDR1 and CDR2 sequences are LGHDT and YNNKEL (reference sequence). CDR3 length: 14 residues. The CDR3 sequence: CASSPSRGNQPQHF. In DNA, the CDR3 is TGTGCCAGCAGCCCGAGCCGGGGGAATCAGCCCCAGCATTTT. The full variable domain, completed using reference TRBV3-1 and TRBJ1-5, is DTAVSQTPKYLVTQMGNDKSIKCEQNLGHDTMYWYKQDSKKFLKIMFSYNNKELIINETVPNRFSPKSPDKAHLNLHINSLELGDSAVYFCASSPSRGNQPQHFGDGTRLSIL.

The count of this clonotype is one. Since a much larger clone is just one base distant, this may be a read error. The rearrangement links TRBV27 to TRBJ2-5; 9 bases line up with TRBD2. CDR3 length equals 14 residues. J gave up 4 bases and V 10 bases, and 10 bases lay outside the gene matches. CDR1 is MNHEY, CDR2 SMNVEV, per germline (reference sequence). CDR3 bases: TGTGCCACGGGGACTAGCCGGACAGGAGAGACCCAGTACTTC. Translated, it gives CATGTSRTGETQYF.

This clonotype was seen only a few times. The chain employs TRBV28 and TRBJ2-7; D perhaps matches TRBD1 (6 bases). Trimming took 4 bases from V and 3 from J, leaving 13 bases between them. This CDR3 is built from 14 residues. CDR1 is MDHEN and CDR2 is SYDVKM in the germline V gene. The CDR3 loop is CASSSGVGGYEQYF. CDR3 sequence (DNA): TGTGCCAGCAGTTCCGGGGTAGGGGGCTACGAGCAGTACTTC.

The sample holds a few counts of this clonotype. V usage is TRBV27 and J usage is TRBJ2-3; 9 bases match TRBD1. V was clipped by 4 bases and J by 1 base; unmatched bases: 12. Germline V gene sequence: CDR1 MNHEY, CDR2 SMNVEV (reference sequence). CDR3 size: 18 residues. The CDR3: CASSSLYRGRVGTDTQYF. For the CDR3, the DNA is TGTGCCAGCAGTTCGCTGTACAGGGGGCGGGTGGGCACAGATACGCAGTATTTT.

The chain couples TRBV4-1 to TRBJ2-1, with D perhaps TRBD2 (6 bases). The CDR3 has 16 amino acids. Between the trimmed V and J ends, which lost 3 bases and 3 bases, there was a span of 15 bases. From germline, CDR1 is MGHRA and CDR2 YSYEKL. CDR3 in DNA: TGCGCCAGCAGCCACGGTGGGGACGGGAGCTACAATGAGCAGTTCTTC. This gives the protein CASSHGGDGSYNEQFF.

This chain connects TRBV9 to TRBJ1-2; TRBD1 might be the D (6 bases). Trimming removed 0 bases at V and 3 bases at J, with 6 bases between. CDR3 length: 13 amino acids. Germline V gives CDR1 SGDLS, CDR2 YYNGEE. The CDR3 DNA sequence: TGTGCCAGCAGCGTAGGACAGGACTATGGCTACACCTTC. Amino acid sequence: CASSVGQDYGYTF.

This sequence joins TRBV5-6 and TRBJ1-6, with D possibly being TRBD1 (5 bases). The CDR3 consists of 13 residues. Germline CDR1 reads SGHDT; CDR2 reads YYEEEE. V was cut by 0 bases and J by 7 bases, with 5 bases left in between. The CDR3 protein is CASSLGGNSPLHF. The CDR3 DNA sequence: TGTGCCAGCAGCTTGGGGGGGAATTCACCCCTCCACTTT.

This clonotype was picked up many times. This chain connects TRBV12-3 or TRBV12-4 to TRBJ2-5, with D unclear. With 3 bases removed from V and 5 bases from J, the gap between germline ends came to 4 bases. This CDR3 is built from 11 residues. CDR3 residues: CASSFLETQYF. The CDR3 DNA reads TGTGCCAGCAGTTTTCTTGAGACCCAGTACTTC.

This clonotype has just a few counts. This rearrangement joins TRBV12-3 or TRBV12-4 to TRBJ2-4, with D perhaps TRBD2 (5 bases). Trimming stripped 6 bases from V and 6 bases from J, with 12 bases between. This CDR3 has 13 amino acids. The CDR3 coding sequence is TGTGCCAGCAGCCCGACCGAGGGAAACATTCAGTACTTC. Protein product: CASSPTEGNIQYF.

The chain recombines TRBV5-1 with TRBJ2-2; tentatively, D is TRBD1 (6 bases). The CDR3 length is 18 residues. Per germline, CDR1 SGHRS and CDR2 YFSETQ. Trimming left V 2 bases short and J 5 bases short, with 22 bases between. In nucleotides, the CDR3 is TGCGCCAGCAGCTTACGCGGGCAACAGGGAAAACGGACCGGGGAGCTGTTTTTT. It is translated as CASSLRGQQGKRTGELFF.